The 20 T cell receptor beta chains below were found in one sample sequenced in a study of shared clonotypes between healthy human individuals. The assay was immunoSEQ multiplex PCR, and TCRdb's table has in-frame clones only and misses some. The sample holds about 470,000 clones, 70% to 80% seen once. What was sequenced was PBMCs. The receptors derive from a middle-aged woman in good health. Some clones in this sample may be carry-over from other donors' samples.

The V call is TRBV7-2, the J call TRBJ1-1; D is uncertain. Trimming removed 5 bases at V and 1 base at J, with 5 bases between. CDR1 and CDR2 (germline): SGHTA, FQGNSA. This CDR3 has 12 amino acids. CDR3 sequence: CASSPTNTEAFF. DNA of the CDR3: TGTGCCAGCAGCCCAACGAACACTGAAGCTTTCTTT. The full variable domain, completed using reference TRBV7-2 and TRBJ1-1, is GAGVSQSPSNKVTEKGKDVELRCDPISGHTALYWYRQSLGQGLEFLIYFQGNSAPDKSGLPSDRFSAERTGGSVSTLTIQRTQQEDSAVYLCASSPTNTEAFFGQGTRLTVV.

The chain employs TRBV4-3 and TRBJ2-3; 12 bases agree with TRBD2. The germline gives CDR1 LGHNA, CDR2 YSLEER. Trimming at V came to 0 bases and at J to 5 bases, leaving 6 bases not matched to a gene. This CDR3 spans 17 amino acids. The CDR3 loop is CASSQDRLAGVVDTQYF. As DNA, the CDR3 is TGCGCCAGCAGCCAAGATAGACTAGCGGGAGTGGTAGATACGCAGTATTTT.

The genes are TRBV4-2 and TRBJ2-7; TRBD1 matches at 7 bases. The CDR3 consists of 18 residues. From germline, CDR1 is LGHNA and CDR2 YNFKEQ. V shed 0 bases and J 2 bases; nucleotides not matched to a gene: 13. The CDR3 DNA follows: TGTGCCAGCAGCCAAGAAGGGGGCCGTGGTCACGCGGCCTACGAGCAGTACTTC. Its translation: CASSQEGGRGHAAYEQYF.

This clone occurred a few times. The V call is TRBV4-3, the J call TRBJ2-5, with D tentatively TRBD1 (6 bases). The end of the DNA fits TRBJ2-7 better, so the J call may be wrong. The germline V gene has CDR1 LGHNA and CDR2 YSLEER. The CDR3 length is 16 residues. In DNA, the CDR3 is TGCGCCAGCAGCCGCCTACGTGGGCAGGGGTCCTACGAGCAGTACTTC. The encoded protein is CASSRLRGQGSYEQYF.

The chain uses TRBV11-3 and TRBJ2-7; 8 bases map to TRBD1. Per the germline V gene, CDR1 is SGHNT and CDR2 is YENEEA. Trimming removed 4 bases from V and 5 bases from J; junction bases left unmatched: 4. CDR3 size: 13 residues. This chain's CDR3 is CASSSWTGNEQYF. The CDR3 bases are TGTGCCAGCAGCTCGTGGACAGGGAACGAGCAGTACTTC.

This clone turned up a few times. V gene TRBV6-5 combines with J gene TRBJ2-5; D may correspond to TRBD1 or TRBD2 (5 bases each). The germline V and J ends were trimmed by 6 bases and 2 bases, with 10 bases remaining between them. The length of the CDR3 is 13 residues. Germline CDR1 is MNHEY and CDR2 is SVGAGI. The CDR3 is CASRWGWQETQYF. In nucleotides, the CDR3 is TGTGCCAGCAGGTGGGGGTGGCAAGAGACCCAGTACTTC.

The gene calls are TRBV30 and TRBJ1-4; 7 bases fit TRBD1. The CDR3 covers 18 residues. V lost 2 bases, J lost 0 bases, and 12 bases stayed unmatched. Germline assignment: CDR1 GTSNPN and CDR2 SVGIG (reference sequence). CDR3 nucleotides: TGTGCCTGGAGTCTAAGCCCGGGACAGATTGCAACTAATGAAAAACTGTTTTTT. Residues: CAWSLSPGQIATNEKLFF. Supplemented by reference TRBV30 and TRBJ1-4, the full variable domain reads SQTIHQWPATLVQPVGSPLSLECTVEGTSNPNLYWYRQAAGRGLQLLFYSVGIGQISSEVPQNLSASRPQDRQFILSSKKLLLSDSGFYLCAWSLSPGQIATNEKLFFGSGTQLSVL.

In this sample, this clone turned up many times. CDR3 nucleotide sequence: TGTGCCAGCAGCCCGGTACCTCCAGGGAGGGGCTACACCTTC. Its translation is CASSPVPPGRGYTF. V and J are TRBV7-2 and TRBJ1-2; D possibly corresponds to TRBD1 (5 bases). The CDR3 extends over 14 amino acids. Trimming took off 5 bases at V and 8 bases at J, with 18 bases between the two ends. Looked up from germline, CDR1 is SGHTA and CDR2 is FQGNSA.

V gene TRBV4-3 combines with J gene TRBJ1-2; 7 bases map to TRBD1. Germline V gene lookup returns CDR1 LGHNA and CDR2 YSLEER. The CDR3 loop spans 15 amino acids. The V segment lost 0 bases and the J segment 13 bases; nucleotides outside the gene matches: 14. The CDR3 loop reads CASSQDGGQYSPRTF. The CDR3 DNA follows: TGCGCCAGCAGCCAAGATGGGGGACAGTATTCTCCACGCACCTTC.

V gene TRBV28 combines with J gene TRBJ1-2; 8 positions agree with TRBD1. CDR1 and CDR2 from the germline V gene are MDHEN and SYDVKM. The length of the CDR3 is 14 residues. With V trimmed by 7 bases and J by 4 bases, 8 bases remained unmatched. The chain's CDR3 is CASTTDRGVYGYTF. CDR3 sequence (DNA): TGTGCCAGCACCACCGACAGGGGAGTCTATGGCTACACCTTC.

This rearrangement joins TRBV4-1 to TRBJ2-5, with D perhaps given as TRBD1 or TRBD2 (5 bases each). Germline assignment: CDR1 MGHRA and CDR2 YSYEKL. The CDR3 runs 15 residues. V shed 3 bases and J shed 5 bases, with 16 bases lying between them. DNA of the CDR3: TGCGCCAGCAGCCACCCAAGAGGGGAGAGGGAGACCCAGTACTTC. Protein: CASSHPRGERETQYF.

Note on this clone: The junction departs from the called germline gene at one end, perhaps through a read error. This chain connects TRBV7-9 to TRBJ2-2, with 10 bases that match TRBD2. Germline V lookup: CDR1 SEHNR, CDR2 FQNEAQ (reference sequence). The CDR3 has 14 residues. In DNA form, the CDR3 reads TGTGCCAGCAGCATAGCGGGAGGCACCGGGGAGCTGTTTTTT. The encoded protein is CASSIAGGTGELFF. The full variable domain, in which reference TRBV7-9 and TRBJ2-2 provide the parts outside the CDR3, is DTGVSQNPRHKITKRGQNVTFRCDPISEHNRLYWYRQTLGQGPEFLTYFQNEAQLEKSRLLSDRFSAERPKGSFSTLEIQRTEQGDSAMYLCASSIAGGTGELFFGEGSRLTVL.

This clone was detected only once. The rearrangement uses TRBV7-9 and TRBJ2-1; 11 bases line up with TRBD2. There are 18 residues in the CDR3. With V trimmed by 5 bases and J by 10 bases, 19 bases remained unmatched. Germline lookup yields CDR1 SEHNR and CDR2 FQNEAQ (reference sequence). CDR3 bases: TGTGCCAGCAGCAAACTTACCCGGACTAGCGGGCGAGGAAGGGAGCAGTTCTTC. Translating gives CASSKLTRTSGRGREQFF.

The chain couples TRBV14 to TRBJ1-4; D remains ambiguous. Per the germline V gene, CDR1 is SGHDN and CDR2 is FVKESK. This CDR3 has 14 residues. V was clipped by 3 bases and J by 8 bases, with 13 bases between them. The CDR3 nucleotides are TGTGCCAGCAGCCACTTGGGCGGGTCCGAAAAACTGTTTTTT. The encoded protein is CASSHLGGSEKLFF.

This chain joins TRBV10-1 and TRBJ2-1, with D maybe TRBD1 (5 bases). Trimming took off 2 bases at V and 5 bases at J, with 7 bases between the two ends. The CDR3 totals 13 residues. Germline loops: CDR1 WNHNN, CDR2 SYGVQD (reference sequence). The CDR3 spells CASSEDSHNEQFF. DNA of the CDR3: TGCGCCAGCAGTGAGGACAGTCACAATGAGCAGTTCTTC.

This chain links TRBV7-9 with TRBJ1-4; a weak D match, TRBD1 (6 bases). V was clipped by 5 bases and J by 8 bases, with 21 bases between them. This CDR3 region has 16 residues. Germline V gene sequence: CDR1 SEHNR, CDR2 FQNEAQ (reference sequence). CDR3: CASSQSLVRGAEKLFF. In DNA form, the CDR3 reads TGTGCCAGCAGCCAATCGTTGGTTAGGGGGGCCGAAAAACTGTTTTTT.

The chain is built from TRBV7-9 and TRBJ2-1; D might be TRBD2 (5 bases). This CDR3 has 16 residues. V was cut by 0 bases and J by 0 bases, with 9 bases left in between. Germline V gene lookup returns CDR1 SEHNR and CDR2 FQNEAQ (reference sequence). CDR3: CASSLASSGSYNEQFF. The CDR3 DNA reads TGTGCCAGCAGCTTAGCGTCCAGCGGCTCCTACAATGAGCAGTTCTTC.

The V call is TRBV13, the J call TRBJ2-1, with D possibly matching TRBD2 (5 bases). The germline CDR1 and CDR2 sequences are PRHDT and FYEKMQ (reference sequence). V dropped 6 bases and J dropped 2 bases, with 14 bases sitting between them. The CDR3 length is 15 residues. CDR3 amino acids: CASRRTGLTYNEQFF. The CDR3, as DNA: TGTGCCAGCAGAAGGACTGGATTAACCTACAATGAGCAGTTCTTC.

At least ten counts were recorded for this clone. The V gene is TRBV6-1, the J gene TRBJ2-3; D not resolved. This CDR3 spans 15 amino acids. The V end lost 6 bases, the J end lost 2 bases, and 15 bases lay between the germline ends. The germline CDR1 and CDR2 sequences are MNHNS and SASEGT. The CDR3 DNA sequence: TGTGCCAGCAGCCCAAGACCACCAAACACAGATACGCAGTATTTT. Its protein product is CASSPRPPNTDTQYF.

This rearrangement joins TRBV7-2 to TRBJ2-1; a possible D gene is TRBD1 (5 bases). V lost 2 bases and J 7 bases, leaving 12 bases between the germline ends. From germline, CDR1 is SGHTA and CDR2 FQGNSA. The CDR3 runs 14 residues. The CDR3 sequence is CASSLFEGANEQFF. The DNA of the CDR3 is TGTGCCAGCAGCTTATTTGAAGGGGCGAATGAGCAGTTCTTC.